This T cell receptor (beta chain) was identified in a study of cytomegalovirus exposure and HLA in healthy donors. The sample holds a few counts of this clone. Vbeta (60) and Jbeta (13) primers were used in the PCR. Using immunoSEQ multiplex PCR, the repertoire was profiled, and TCRdb retains in-frame clones only, with some absent. The sample shows 100,000 to 150,000 clones, roughly a tenth of them seen only once. V was shortened by 4 bases and J by 6 bases, with 14 bases between the two germline ends. CDR1 and CDR2 (germline): SGHNT, YYREEE (reference sequence). The CDR3 contains 14 residues. Sequenced input: PBMCs. The clonotype originates from a woman under 30 in good health and CMV-seropositive. This rearrangement joins TRBV5-4 to TRBJ1-3; possible D gene TRBD1, 6 bases. The CDR3 DNA sequence: TGTGCCAGCAGCCCCCGTGGGGGCGAAAACACCATATATTTT. It yields the protein CASSPRGGENTIYF.